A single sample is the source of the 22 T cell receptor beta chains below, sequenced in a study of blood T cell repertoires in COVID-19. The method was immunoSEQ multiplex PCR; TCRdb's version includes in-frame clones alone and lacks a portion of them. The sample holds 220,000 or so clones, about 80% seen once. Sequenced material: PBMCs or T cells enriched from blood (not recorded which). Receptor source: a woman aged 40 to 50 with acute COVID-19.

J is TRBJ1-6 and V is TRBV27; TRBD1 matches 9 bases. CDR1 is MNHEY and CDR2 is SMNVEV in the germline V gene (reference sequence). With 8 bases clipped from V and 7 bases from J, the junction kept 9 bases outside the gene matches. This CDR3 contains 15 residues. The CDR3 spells CASGTQGAWNSPLHF. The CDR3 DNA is TGTGCCAGCGGAACACAGGGGGCTTGGAATTCACCCCTCCACTTT.

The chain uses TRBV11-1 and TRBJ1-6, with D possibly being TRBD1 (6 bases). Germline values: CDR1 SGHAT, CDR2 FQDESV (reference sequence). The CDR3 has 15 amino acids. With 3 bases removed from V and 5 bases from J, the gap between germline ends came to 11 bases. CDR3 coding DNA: TGTGCCAGCAGCTTGGTCAGGGGCAATAATTCACCCCTCCACTTT. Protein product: CASSLVRGNNSPLHF.

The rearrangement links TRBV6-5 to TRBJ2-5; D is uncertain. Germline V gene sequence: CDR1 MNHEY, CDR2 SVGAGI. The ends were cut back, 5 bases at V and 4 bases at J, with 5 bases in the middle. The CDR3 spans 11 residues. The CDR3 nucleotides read TGTGCCAGCAGTAATCTAGAGACCCAGTACTTC. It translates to CASSNLETQYF.

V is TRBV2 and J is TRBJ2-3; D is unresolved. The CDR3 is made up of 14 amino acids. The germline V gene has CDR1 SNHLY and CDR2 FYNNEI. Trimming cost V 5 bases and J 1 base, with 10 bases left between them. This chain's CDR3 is CASSRVIGTDTQYF. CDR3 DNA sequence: TGTGCCAGCAGTCGGGTCATTGGCACAGATACGCAGTATTTT.

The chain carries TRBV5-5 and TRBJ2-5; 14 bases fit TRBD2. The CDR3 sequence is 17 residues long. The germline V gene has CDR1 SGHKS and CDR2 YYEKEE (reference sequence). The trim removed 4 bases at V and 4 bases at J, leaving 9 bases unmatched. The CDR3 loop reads CASSLVPGLAGVETQYF. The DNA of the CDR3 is TGTGCCAGCAGCCTTGTTCCGGGACTAGCGGGAGTAGAGACCCAGTACTTC.

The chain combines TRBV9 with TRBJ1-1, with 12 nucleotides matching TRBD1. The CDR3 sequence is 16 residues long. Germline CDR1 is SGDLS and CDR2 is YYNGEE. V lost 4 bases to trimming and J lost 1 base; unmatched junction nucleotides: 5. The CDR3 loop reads CASSLGQGARNTEAFF. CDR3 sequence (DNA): TGTGCCAGCAGCCTGGGACAGGGGGCGAGGAACACTGAAGCTTTCTTT. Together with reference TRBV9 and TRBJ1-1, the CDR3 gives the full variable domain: DSGVTQTPKHLITATGQRVTLRCSPRSGDLSVYWYQQSLDQGLQFLIQYYNGEERAKGNILERFSAQQFPDLHSELNLSSLELGDSALYFCASSLGQGARNTEAFFGQGTRLTVV.

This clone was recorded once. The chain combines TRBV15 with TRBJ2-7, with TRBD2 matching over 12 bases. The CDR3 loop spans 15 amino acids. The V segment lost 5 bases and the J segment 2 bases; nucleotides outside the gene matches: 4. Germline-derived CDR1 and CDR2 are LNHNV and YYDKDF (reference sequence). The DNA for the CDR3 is TGTGCCACCAGCGCCCGGACTAGCGGGGCCTACGAGCAGTACTTC. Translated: CATSARTSGAYEQYF.

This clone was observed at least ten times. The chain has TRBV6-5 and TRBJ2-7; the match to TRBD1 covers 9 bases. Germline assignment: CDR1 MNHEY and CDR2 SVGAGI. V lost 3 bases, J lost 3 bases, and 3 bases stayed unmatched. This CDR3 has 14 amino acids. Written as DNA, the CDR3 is TGTGCCAGCAGTTATTCGGACAGGGGCTACGAGCAGTACTTC. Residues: CASSYSDRGYEQYF.

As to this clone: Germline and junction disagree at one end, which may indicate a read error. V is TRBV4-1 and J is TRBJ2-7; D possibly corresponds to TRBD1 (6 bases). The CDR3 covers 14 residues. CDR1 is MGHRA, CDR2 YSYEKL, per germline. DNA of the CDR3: TGCGCCAGCAGACAAGCGACAGGAGCCTACGAGCAGTACTTC. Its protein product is CASRQATGAYEQYF.

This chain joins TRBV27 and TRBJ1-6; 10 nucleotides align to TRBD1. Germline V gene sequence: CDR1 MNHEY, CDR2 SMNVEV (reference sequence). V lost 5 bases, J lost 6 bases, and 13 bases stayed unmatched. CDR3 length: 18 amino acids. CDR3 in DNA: TGTGCCAGCAGTCCTCCCGGGACAGGGGTTATTGGTAATTCACCCCTCCACTTT. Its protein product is CASSPPGTGVIGNSPLHF.

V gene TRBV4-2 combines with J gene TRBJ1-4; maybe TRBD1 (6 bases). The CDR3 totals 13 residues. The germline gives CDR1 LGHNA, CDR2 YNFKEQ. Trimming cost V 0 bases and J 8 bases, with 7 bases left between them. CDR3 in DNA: TGTGCCAGCAGCCAAGAGACAGGAGAAAAACTGTTTTTT. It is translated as CASSQETGEKLFF.

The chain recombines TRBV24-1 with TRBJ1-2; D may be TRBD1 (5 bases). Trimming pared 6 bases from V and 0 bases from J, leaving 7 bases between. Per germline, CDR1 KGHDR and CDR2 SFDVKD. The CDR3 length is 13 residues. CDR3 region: CATSTGTNYGYTF. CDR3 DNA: TGTGCCACCAGTACAGGAACTAACTATGGCTACACCTTC.

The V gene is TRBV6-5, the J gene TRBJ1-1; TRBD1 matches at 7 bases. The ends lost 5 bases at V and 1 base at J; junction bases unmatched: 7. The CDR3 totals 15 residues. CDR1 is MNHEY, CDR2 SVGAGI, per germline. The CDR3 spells CASSRRQGPNTEAFF. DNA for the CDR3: TGTGCCAGCAGTCGAAGACAGGGACCGAACACTGAAGCTTTCTTT.

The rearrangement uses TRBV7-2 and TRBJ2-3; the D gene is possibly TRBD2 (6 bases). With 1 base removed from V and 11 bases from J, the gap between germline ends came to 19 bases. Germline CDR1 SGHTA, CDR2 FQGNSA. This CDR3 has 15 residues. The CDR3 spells CASSLEGLSGWGQYF. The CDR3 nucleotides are TGTGCCAGCAGCTTAGAGGGACTCTCTGGTTGGGGGCAGTATTTT.

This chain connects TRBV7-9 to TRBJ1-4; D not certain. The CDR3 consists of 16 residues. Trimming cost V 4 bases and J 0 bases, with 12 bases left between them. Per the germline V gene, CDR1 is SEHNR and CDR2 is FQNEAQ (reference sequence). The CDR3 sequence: CASSYPSGTTNEKLFF. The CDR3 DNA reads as TGTGCCAGCAGCTACCCCTCCGGGACAACTAATGAAAAACTGTTTTTT. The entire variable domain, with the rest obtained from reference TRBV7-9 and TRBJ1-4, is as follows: DTGVSQNPRHKITKRGQNVTFRCDPISEHNRLYWYRQTLGQGPEFLTYFQNEAQLEKSRLLSDRFSAERPKGSFSTLEIQRTEQGDSAMYLCASSYPSGTTNEKLFFGSGTQLSVL.

DNA of the CDR3: TGTGCCAGCAGCCTGGGACTAGCGGGGGGGGATGAGCAGTTCTTC. Translated: CASSLGLAGGDEQFF. V is TRBV5-4 and J is TRBJ2-1, with 16 bases lining up with TRBD2. The CDR3 is 15 residues long. The ends lost 4 bases at V and 8 bases at J; junction bases unmatched: 3. Germline-derived CDR1 and CDR2 are SGHNT and YYREEE (reference sequence).

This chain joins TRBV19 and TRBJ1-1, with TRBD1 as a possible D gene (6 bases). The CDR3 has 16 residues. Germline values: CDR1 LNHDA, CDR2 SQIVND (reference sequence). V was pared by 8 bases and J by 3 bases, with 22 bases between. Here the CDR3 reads CASSNRDGIAHTEAFF. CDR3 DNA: TGTGCCAGTTCGAACAGGGATGGGATAGCGCACACTGAAGCTTTCTTT.

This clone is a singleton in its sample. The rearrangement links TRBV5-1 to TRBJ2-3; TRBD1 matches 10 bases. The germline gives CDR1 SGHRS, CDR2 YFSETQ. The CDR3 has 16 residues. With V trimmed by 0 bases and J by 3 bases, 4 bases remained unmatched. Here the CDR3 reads CASSLVPGQGTDTQYF. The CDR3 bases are TGCGCCAGCAGCTTGGTACCGGGACAGGGGACAGATACGCAGTATTTT.

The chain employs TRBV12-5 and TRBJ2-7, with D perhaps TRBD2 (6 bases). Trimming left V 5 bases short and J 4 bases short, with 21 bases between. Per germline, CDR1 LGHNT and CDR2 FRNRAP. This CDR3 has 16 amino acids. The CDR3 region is CASGPGTSPPPYEQYF. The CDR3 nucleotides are TGTGCTAGTGGTCCGGGGACTTCTCCTCCCCCTTACGAGCAGTACTTC.

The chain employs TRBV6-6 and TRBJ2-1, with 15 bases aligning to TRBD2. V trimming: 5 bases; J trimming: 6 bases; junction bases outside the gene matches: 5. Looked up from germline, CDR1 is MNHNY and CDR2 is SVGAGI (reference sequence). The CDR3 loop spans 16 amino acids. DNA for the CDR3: TGTGCCAGCAGTCAGGGACTAGCGGGGGGCCCCAATGAGCAGTTCTTC. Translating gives CASSQGLAGGPNEQFF.

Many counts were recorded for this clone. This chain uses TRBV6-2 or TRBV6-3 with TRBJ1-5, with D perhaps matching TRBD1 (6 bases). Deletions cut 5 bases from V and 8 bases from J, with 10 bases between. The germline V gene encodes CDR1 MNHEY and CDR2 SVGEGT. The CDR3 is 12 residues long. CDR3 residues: CASSRRGKPQHF. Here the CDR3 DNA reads TGTGCCAGCAGTAGAAGGGGGAAGCCCCAGCATTTT.

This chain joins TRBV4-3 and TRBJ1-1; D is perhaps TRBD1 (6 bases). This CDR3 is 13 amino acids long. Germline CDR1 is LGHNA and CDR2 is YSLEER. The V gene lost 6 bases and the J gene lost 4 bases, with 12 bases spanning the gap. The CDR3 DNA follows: TGCGCCAGCAGAACAGGGATTGGCACTGAAGCTTTCTTT. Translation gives CASRTGIGTEAFF.